The 21 T cell receptor beta chains below all came from one sample that was sequenced in a study of T cell changes during pregnancy in multiple sclerosis. TCRdb's copy holds only in-frame clones and misses some; the assay was immunoSEQ multiplex PCR. The data contain over 10,000 clones, about nine tenths of them singletons. The specimen was CD8+ T cells from peripheral blood mononuclear cells, collected in the first trimester of pregnancy. These receptors originate from a female donor with multiple sclerosis, enrolled in a pregnancy study.

This clone is labeled as medium-sized. Other DNA sequences in this specimen translate into the identical CDR3. The genes are TRBV5-4 and TRBJ1-4; D is possibly TRBD1 (5 bases). Germline V gene data show CDR1 as SGHNT and CDR2 as YYREEE (reference sequence). V was pared by 1 base and J by 8 bases, with 6 bases between. CDR3 size: 12 residues. The DNA for the CDR3 is TGTGCCAGCAGCTTGCGGGGGGAAAAACTGTTTTTT. Its translation is CASSLRGEKLFF.

V is TRBV19 and J is TRBJ1-1; D gene ambiguous. Germline lookup yields CDR1 LNHDA and CDR2 SQIVND (reference sequence). Trimming took 6 bases from V and 4 from J, leaving 15 bases between them. This CDR3 comprises 14 residues. The CDR3 DNA is TGTGCCAGTAGATCCCCACCGGCAGGCACTGAAGCTTTCTTT. Residues: CASRSPPAGTEAFF.

The chain uses TRBV7-9 and TRBJ2-3; 9 positions agree with TRBD1. CDR1 and CDR2 from the germline V gene are SEHNR and FQNEAQ (reference sequence). V lost 5 bases to trimming and J lost 3 bases; unmatched junction nucleotides: 6. The CDR3 is made up of 15 amino acids. The CDR3: CASSEVQGATDTQYF. The CDR3 DNA reads as TGTGCCAGCAGCGAAGTACAGGGGGCGACAGATACGCAGTATTTT. The variable domain in full, with the rest retrieved from reference TRBV7-9 and TRBJ2-3, is DTGVSQNPRHKITKRGQNVTFRCDPISEHNRLYWYRQTLGQGPEFLTYFQNEAQLEKSRLLSDRFSAERPKGSFSTLEIQRTEQGDSAMYLCASSEVQGATDTQYFGPGTRLTVL.

This chain connects TRBV6-1 to TRBJ1-1; D remains unclear. CDR3 length equals 15 residues. Germline V lookup: CDR1 MNHNS, CDR2 SASEGT. The V gene lost 1 base and the J gene lost 4 bases, with 13 bases spanning the gap. The CDR3 protein is CASSEEEAASTEAFF. In nucleotides, the CDR3 is TGTGCCAGCAGTGAAGAGGAGGCTGCTTCCACTGAAGCTTTCTTT.

The chain has TRBV7-9 and TRBJ1-1; TRBD1 is a possible D gene (6 bases). This CDR3 comprises 13 residues. Germline CDR1 reads SEHNR; CDR2 reads FQNEAQ (reference sequence). V dropped 5 bases and J dropped 6 bases, with 13 bases sitting between them. CDR3 sequence: CASSISTGPEAFF. In DNA, the CDR3 is TGTGCCAGCAGCATCTCGACAGGCCCTGAAGCTTTCTTT.

The chain recombines TRBV4-3 with TRBJ2-1; 11 bases are a match to TRBD1. CDR3 length: 15 residues. With 3 bases clipped from V and 7 bases from J, the junction kept 5 bases outside the gene matches. Germline V gene lookup returns CDR1 LGHNA and CDR2 YSLEER. CDR3 nucleotides: TGCGCCAGCAGCCACCGGACAGGGGGCCTAAATGAGCAGTTCTTC. It codes for CASSHRTGGLNEQFF.

J is TRBJ2-7 and V is TRBV7-6, with D perhaps TRBD1 (6 bases). CDR1 and CDR2 (germline): SGHVS, FNYEAQ. The length of the CDR3 is 14 residues. With 5 bases removed from V and 0 bases from J, the gap between germline ends came to 11 bases. CDR3 nucleotides: TGTGCCAGCAGCCCTGGGACACGCTCCTACGAGCAGTACTTC. Its protein product is CASSPGTRSYEQYF.

This clone was recorded a few times. The chain couples TRBV6-4 to TRBJ2-3, with 7 positions matching TRBD2. The CDR3 is 15 residues long. V lost 2 bases and J lost 1; bases outside the gene matches: 3. Germline loops: CDR1 MRHNA, CDR2 SNTAGT. CDR3: CASSDEAGGTDTQYF. Here the CDR3 DNA reads TGTGCCAGCAGTGACGAGGCGGGGGGCACAGATACGCAGTATTTT.

The chain links TRBV4-1 to TRBJ2-7, with TRBD2 identical over 10 bases. The germline gives CDR1 MGHRA, CDR2 YSYEKL. V was pared by 4 bases and J by 6 bases, with 12 bases of the junction left unmatched. The CDR3 contains 16 residues. Written as DNA, the CDR3 is TGCGCCAGCAGCCTTAGCGGGGGGTTCACGACTCCCGAGCAGTACTTC. Residues: CASSLSGGFTTPEQYF.

This chain uses TRBV7-8 with TRBJ2-7; no reliable D call. The germline V gene encodes CDR1 SGHVS and CDR2 FQNEAQ. The CDR3 runs 15 residues. V was trimmed by 2 bases and J by 4 bases, leaving 15 bases between them. The CDR3 DNA reads TGTGCCAGCAGCTTATTTTACGGAGACCCTTACGAGCAGTACTTC. Translating it yields CASSLFYGDPYEQYF. The full variable domain, with the rest looked up from reference TRBV7-8 and TRBJ2-7, is GAGVSQSPRYKVAKRGQDVALRCDPISGHVSLFWYQQALGQGPEFLTYFQNEAQLDKSGLPSDRFFAERPEGSVSTLKIQRTQQEDSAVYLCASSLFYGDPYEQYFGPGTRLTVT.

The rearrangement joins TRBV15 to TRBJ1-2, with 8 bases identical to TRBD1. Germline CDR1 and CDR2: LNHNV and YYDKDF (reference sequence). V lost 5 bases, J lost 4 bases, and 6 bases stayed unmatched. This CDR3 region has 14 residues. The CDR3, as DNA: TGTGCCACCAGCTTGGCGGACAGGGCCTATGGCTACACCTTC. As protein: CATSLADRAYGYTF.

The chain carries TRBV9 and TRBJ2-7, with a possible D match to TRBD2 (6 bases). V lost 0 bases and J lost 1, with 14 bases in between. The CDR3 is 16 residues long. Germline CDR1 is SGDLS and CDR2 is YYNGEE. CDR3 amino acids: CASSVDGGADSYEQYF. The CDR3 nucleotides read TGTGCCAGCAGCGTAGATGGCGGGGCTGATTCCTACGAGCAGTACTTC.

The chain joins TRBV7-8 to TRBJ2-3; D might be TRBD2 (5 bases). CDR3 size: 16 residues. Trimming stripped 2 bases from V and 3 bases from J, with 15 bases between. Germline loops: CDR1 SGHVS, CDR2 FQNEAQ. The CDR3 spells CASSLPTHRGTDTQYF. CDR3 nucleotides: TGTGCCAGCAGCTTACCTACCCACCGAGGGACAGATACGCAGTATTTT.

This sequence joins TRBV9 and TRBJ2-7, with 7 positions matching TRBD1. The CDR3 extends over 14 amino acids. V lost 2 bases and J lost 7; bases outside the gene matches: 9. CDR1 is SGDLS, CDR2 YYNGEE, per germline. The CDR3 sequence: CASSVGATGKEQYF. CDR3 in DNA: TGTGCCAGCAGCGTGGGGGCGACAGGGAAGGAGCAGTACTTC.

The rearrangement joins TRBV19 to TRBJ2-7, with TRBD1 identical over 7 bases. CDR1 LNHDA and CDR2 SQIVND come from the germline V gene (reference sequence). The CDR3 has 15 amino acids. The V segment lost 6 bases and the J segment 2 bases; nucleotides outside the gene matches: 10. The CDR3 nucleotides are TGTGCCAGTAGCTCATCCGGGACAGTCCCCTACGAGCAGTACTTC. It specifies CASSSSGTVPYEQYF. The whole variable domain, remainder taken from reference TRBV19 and TRBJ2-7, is DGGITQSPKYLFRKEGQNVTLSCEQNLNHDAMYWYRQDPGQGLRLIYYSQIVNDFQKGDIAEGYSVSREKKESFPLTVTSAQKNPTAFYLCASSSSGTVPYEQYFGPGTRLTVT.

This chain uses TRBV5-1 with TRBJ1-1, with 9 bases aligning to TRBD1. In germline, CDR1 is SGHRS, CDR2 YFSETQ. The V segment lost 2 bases and the J segment 8 bases; nucleotides outside the gene matches: 7. There are 14 residues in the CDR3. In nucleotides, the CDR3 is TGCGCCAGCAGCTTCGGGACAGGGCTCAAAGAAGCTTTCTTT. Translation: CASSFGTGLKEAFF.

The J gene is TRBJ2-7, the V gene TRBV4-1; 9 bases line up with TRBD1. Germline V lookup: CDR1 MGHRA, CDR2 YSYEKL. The CDR3 has 14 amino acids. The trim removed 3 bases at V and 6 bases at J, leaving 6 bases unmatched. The CDR3 loop reads CASSQMGQGGEQYF. For the CDR3, the DNA is TGCGCCAGCAGCCAGATGGGACAGGGAGGCGAGCAGTACTTC.

The chain uses TRBV6-4 and TRBJ2-3, with no clear D. The CDR3 is 15 residues long. Germline V gives CDR1 MRHNA, CDR2 SNTAGT. V gave up 3 bases and J gave up 1 base, with 11 bases separating them. The CDR3 DNA reads as TGTGCCAGCAGTGAGACCGGCGGAGGCACAGATACGCAGTATTTT. As protein: CASSETGGGTDTQYF.

V gene TRBV6-1 combines with J gene TRBJ1-1; 7 bases are a match to TRBD1. V shed 7 bases and J 5 bases; nucleotides not matched to a gene: 10. There are 14 residues in the CDR3. Germline CDR1 and CDR2: MNHNS and SASEGT. CDR3 coding DNA: TGTGCCAGCACCCCTACAGGGGAGTGGACTGAAGCTTTCTTT. Translation: CASTPTGEWTEAFF.

This chain uses TRBV9 with TRBJ2-2; 9 bases fit TRBD1. The CDR3 covers 15 residues. Trimming removed 4 bases from V and 6 bases from J; junction bases left unmatched: 7. CDR1 is SGDLS, CDR2 YYNGEE, per germline. CDR3 loop: CASSHRDRDAGELFF. CDR3 nucleotide sequence: TGTGCCAGCAGCCACCGGGACAGGGACGCCGGGGAGCTGTTTTTT.

V and J are TRBV4-3 and TRBJ2-3; 12 nucleotides agree with TRBD2. V shed 1 base, J shed 4 bases, and the junction held 6 bases outside the gene matches. The CDR3 has 17 amino acids. Germline CDR1 is LGHNA and CDR2 is YSLEER. CDR3 bases: TGCGCCAGCAGCCAAGCTCTAGCGGGGGGGCCTTCAGATACGCAGTATTTT. Residues: CASSQALAGGPSDTQYF.